The 5 T cell receptor beta chains below were found in one sample sequenced in a study of T cells in Graves' hyperthyroidism and ophthalmopathy. Amplification of TCR beta CDR3 regions used RNA as the template. The HTBI primer set served for first-round RT-PCR of the TCR CDR3. TCRdb itself ran the multiplex PCR reads through MiXCR, one entry per CDR3 protein. The sample holds under 700,000 distinct CDR3 sequences, 16% seen once. The sequenced sample consisted of blood. The receptors come from a woman aged 18-29 years with Graves' hyperthyroidism.

This clonotype was seen ten or more times. The chain carries TRBV6-1 and TRBJ2-1, with 9 bases matching TRBD2. The V gene's germline CDR1 is MNHNS and CDR2 SASEGT. The CDR3 totals 17 residues. Trimming took 2 bases from V and 4 from J; bases not matched to a gene: 9. In DNA form, the CDR3 reads TGTGCCAGCAGTGAAAGGGCTAGCGGGAATTCGTACAATGAGCAGTTCTTC. Encoded protein: CASSERASGNSYNEQFF.

This sequence joins TRBV18 and TRBJ2-3; D gene uncertain. The length of the CDR3 is 14 residues. Per the germline V gene, CDR1 is KGHSH and CDR2 is LQKENI. The ends were cut back, 0 bases at V and 5 bases at J, with 9 bases in the middle. The CDR3 loop reads CASSPPGVQDTQYF. CDR3 coding DNA: TGTGCCAGCTCACCACCAGGCGTGCAAGATACGCAGTATTTT. The full variable domain, with the rest looked up from reference TRBV18 and TRBJ2-3, is NAGVMQNPRHLVRRRGQEARLRCSPMKGHSHVYWYRQLPEEGLKFMVYLQKENIIDESGMPKERFSAEFPKEGPSILRIQQVVRGDSAAYFCASSPPGVQDTQYFGPGTRLTVL.

This chain joins TRBV5-1 and TRBJ1-1, with 9 bases identical to TRBD1. V trimming: 1 base; J trimming: 5 bases; junction bases outside the gene matches: 12. Per the germline V gene, CDR1 is SGHRS and CDR2 is YFSETQ. The CDR3 covers 17 residues. CDR3 sequence: CASSLWGGTGSRTEAFF. The CDR3 DNA follows: TGCGCCAGCAGCTTGTGGGGAGGGACAGGGTCTCGTACTGAAGCTTTCTTT.

This clonotype was seen only a few times. The chain employs TRBV29-1 and TRBJ2-2; unclear D gene. The CDR3 sequence is 15 residues long. V shed 1 base and J shed 5 bases, with 14 bases lying between them. CDR1 is SQVTM and CDR2 is ANQGSEA in the germline V gene. As DNA, the CDR3 is TGCAGCGTTGAAGTTGCCGTCGTGCCAACCGGGGAGCTGTTTTTT. Amino acid sequence: CSVEVAVVPTGELFF.

The sample holds a few counts of this clonotype. The rearrangement uses TRBV5-6 and TRBJ2-3; D call uncertain. In germline, CDR1 is SGHDT, CDR2 YYEEEE. Between the trimmed V and J ends, which lost 0 bases and 2 bases, there was a span of 7 bases. There are 14 residues in the CDR3. DNA for the CDR3: TGTGCCAGCAGCTTGGAGGCACCCACAGATACGCAGTATTTT. It is translated as CASSLEAPTDTQYF.